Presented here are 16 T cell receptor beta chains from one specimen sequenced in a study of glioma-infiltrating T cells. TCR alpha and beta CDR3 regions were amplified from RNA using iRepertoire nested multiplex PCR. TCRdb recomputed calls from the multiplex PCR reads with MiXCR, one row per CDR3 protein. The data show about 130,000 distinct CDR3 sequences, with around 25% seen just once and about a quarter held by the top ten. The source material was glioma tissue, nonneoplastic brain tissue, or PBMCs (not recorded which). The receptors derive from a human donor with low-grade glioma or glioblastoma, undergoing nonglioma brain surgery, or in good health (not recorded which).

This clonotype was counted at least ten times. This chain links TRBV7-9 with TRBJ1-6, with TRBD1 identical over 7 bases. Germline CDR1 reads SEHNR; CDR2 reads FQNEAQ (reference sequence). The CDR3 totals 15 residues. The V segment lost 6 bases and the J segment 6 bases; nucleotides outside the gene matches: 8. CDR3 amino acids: CASSPDGTVNSPLHF. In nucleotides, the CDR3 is TGTGCCAGCAGTCCCGACGGGACAGTTAATTCACCCCTCCACTTT.

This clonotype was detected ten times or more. CDR3 bases: TGTGCCAGCAGAGGACCGGACAGATTGGACACCGGGGAGCTGTTTTTT. It encodes CASRGPDRLDTGELFF. J is TRBJ2-2 and V is TRBV6-2 or TRBV6-3; perhaps TRBD1 as D (6 bases). Trimming removed 6 bases from V and 3 bases from J, with 17 bases in between. The CDR3 has 16 amino acids. Germline V CDR1 and CDR2: MNHEY, SVGEGT.

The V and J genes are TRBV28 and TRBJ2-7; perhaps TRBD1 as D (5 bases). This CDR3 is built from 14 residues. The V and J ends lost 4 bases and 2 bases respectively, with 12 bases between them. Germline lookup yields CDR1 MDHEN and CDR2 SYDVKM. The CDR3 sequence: CASSSQGVPYEQYV. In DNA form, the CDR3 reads TGTGCCAGCAGTTCGCAGGGCGTCCCCTACGAGCAGTACGTC.

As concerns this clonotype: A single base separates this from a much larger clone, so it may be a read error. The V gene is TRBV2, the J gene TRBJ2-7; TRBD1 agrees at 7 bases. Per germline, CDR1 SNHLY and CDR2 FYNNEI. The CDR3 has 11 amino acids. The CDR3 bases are TGTGCCAGGGGACAGAACTATGGCTACACCGTC. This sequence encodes CARGQNYGYTV.

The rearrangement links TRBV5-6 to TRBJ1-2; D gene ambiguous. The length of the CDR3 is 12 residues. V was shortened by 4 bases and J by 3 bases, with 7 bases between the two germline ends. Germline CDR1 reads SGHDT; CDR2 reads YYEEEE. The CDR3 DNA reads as TGTGCCAGCAGCGGAGCGGACTATGGCTACACCTTC. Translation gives CASSGADYGYTF.

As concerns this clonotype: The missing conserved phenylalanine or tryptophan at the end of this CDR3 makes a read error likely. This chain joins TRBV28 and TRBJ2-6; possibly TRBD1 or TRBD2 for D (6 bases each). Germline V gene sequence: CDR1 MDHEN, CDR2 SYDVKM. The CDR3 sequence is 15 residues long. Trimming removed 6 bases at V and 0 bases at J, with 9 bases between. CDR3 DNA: TGTGCCAGCAGGGGGGGCAGCTCTGGGGCCAACGTCCTGACTCTC. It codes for CASRGGSSGANVLTL.

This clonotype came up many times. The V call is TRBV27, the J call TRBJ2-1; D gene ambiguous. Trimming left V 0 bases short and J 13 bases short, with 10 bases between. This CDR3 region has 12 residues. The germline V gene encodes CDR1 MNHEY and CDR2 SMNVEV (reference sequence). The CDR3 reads CASSLSSSEQFF. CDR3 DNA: TGTGCCAGCAGTTTATCGTCGTCCGAACAGTTCTTC.

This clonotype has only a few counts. This CDR3 is CATSDSAGVGTEAFF. For the CDR3, the DNA is TGTGCCACCAGTGATTCTGCTGGGGTCGGCACTGAAGCTTTCTTT. The V and J genes are TRBV24-1 and TRBJ1-1; D gene uncertain. Germline V CDR1 and CDR2: KGHDR, SFDVKD. V lost 2 bases and J 4 bases, leaving 13 bases between the germline ends. This CDR3 has 15 residues.

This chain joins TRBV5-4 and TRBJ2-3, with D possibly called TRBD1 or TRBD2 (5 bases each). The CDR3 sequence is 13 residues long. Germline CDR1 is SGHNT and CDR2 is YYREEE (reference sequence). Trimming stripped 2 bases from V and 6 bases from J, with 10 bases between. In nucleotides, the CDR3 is TGTGCCAGCAGCTTTATAGGGGAGGATACGCAGTATTTT. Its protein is CASSFIGEDTQYF.

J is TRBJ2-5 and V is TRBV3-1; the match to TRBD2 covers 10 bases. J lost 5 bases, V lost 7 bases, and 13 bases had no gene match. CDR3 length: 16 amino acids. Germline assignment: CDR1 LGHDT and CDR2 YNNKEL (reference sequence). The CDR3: CASNIGSLAGFETQYF. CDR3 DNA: TGTGCCAGCAACATCGGATCACTAGCGGGGTTTGAGACCCAGTACTTC.

In DNA form, the CDR3 reads TGTGCCAGCAGACGTACAGGGGGCGCGAACCAAGAGACCCAGTACTTC. It yields the protein CASRRTGGANQETQYF. V and J are TRBV7-2 and TRBJ2-5; 9 bases line up with TRBD1. The germline CDR1 and CDR2 sequences are SGHTA and FQGNSA. After removal of 6 bases from V and 0 bases from J, the junction contained 8 bases not matched to a gene. The CDR3 is made up of 16 amino acids.

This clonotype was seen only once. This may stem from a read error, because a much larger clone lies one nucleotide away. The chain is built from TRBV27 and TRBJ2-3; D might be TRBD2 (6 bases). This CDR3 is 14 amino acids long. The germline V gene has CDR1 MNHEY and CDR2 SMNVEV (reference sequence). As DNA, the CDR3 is TGTGCCAGCAACCTCGACACTAGCACATATACGCAGTATTTT. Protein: CASNLDTSTYTQYF.

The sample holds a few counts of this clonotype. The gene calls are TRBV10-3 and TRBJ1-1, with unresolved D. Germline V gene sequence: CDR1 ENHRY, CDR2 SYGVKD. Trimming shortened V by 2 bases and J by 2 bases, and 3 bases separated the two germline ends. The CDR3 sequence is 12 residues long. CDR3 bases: TGTGCCATCAGTGAGAAAAACACTGAAGCTTTCTTT. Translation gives CAISEKNTEAFF.

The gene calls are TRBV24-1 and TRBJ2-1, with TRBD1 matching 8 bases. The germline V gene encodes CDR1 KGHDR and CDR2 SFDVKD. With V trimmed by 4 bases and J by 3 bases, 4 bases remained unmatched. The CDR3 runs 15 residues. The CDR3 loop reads CATSETDRDYNEQFF. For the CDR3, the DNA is TGTGCCACCAGTGAGACGGACAGGGACTACAATGAGCAGTTCTTC.

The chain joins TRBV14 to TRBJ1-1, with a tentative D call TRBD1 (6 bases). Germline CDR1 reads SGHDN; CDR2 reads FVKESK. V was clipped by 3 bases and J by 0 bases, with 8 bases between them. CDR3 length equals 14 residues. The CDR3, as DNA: TGTGCCAGCAGCCATCAGGGGATGAACACTGAAGCTTTCTTT. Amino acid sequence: CASSHQGMNTEAFF.

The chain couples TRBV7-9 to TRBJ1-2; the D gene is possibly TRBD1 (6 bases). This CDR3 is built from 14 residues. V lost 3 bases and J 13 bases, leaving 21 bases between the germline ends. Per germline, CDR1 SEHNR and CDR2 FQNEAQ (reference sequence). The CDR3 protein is CASSLTADSVGGTF. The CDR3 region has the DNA TGTGCCAGCAGCTTGACCGCGGACAGCGTGGGGGGCACCTTC.